This T cell receptor (beta chain) was found in a study of shared clonotypes between healthy human individuals. Study observations and caveats: The small donor group covered limited genetic and exposure diversity. Rarefaction showed sorted-subset sequencing was incomplete despite large depth.

Looked up from germline, CDR1 is MDHEN and CDR2 is SYDVKM. Between the trimmed V and J ends, which lost 3 bases and 5 bases, there was a span of 13 bases. The CDR3 loop spans 14 amino acids. Sorted-subset replicate PCRs used 150 to 200 ng of genomic DNA. This amount corresponded to 33,000 or so T cell genomes. Data came from immunoSEQ multiplex PCR; TCRdb stores just in-frame clones and leaves some out. This table has hundreds of thousands of clones, less than 85% appearing once. As to this clone: Its target is unknown.

Sequencing was performed on memory CD4+ T cells sorted from blood. As for subset: CD45RA-negative fraction. V and J are TRBV28 and TRBJ1-2; the D gene is possibly TRBD1 (5 bases). This receptor was taken from a young woman in good health. For the CDR3, the DNA is TGTGCCAGCAGTTTGGGTAACAGGCAGTATGGCTACACCTTC. This codes for CASSLGNRQYGYTF.